These 9 T cell receptor beta chains were all obtained from the same sample, sequenced in a study of blood T cell repertoires in COVID-19. TCRdb's table, derived via immunoSEQ multiplex PCR, lists solely in-frame clones and lacks some. The sample lists 160,000 or so clones, 85% occurring once. Sequences were obtained from peripheral blood. These receptors were collected from a man aged 40-50 years with acute or convalescent COVID-19.

This clone was detected once. CDR3 sequence: CASSFQQGDTEAFF. The CDR3, as DNA: TGTGCCAGCAGCTTCCAACAGGGGGACACTGAAGCTTTCTTT. V gene TRBV7-9 combines with J gene TRBJ1-1, with 8 nucleotides matching TRBD1. The CDR3 covers 14 residues. From germline, CDR1 is SEHNR and CDR2 FQNEAQ (reference sequence). Germline trimming cut 3 bases from V and 3 bases from J; bases unmatched to any gene: 3.

This chain uses TRBV29-1 with TRBJ1-1; D is uncertain. Trimming took 6 bases from V and 1 from J, leaving 15 bases between them. CDR3 length: 14 amino acids. CDR1 is SQVTM and CDR2 is ANQGSEA in the germline V gene. The CDR3 bases are TGCAGCGTGCTGGTTGGGCAGAAGAACACTGAAGCTTTCTTT. Its protein product is CSVLVGQKNTEAFF.

This sequence joins TRBV15 and TRBJ2-3, with D tentatively TRBD1 (5 bases). Trimming removed 0 bases from V and 4 bases from J, with 11 bases in between. From germline, CDR1 is LNHNV and CDR2 YYDKDF (reference sequence). The CDR3 contains 15 residues. CDR3 region: CATSRDGQGPDTQYF. The CDR3 DNA is TGTGCCACCAGCAGAGATGGGCAGGGTCCAGATACGCAGTATTTT.

The chain uses TRBV30 and TRBJ1-6, with TRBD1 matching 10 bases. The CDR3 runs 14 residues. Per germline, CDR1 GTSNPN and CDR2 SVGIG (reference sequence). The V gene end was trimmed by 4 bases and the J gene end by 7 bases; junction bases not matched to a gene: 4. CDR3 coding DNA: TGTGCCTGGAAGGTGGGACAGGGGAATTCACCCCTCCACTTT. Protein sequence: CAWKVGQGNSPLHF. The variable domain in full, completed from reference TRBV30 and TRBJ1-6, reads SQTIHQWPATLVQPVGSPLSLECTVEGTSNPNLYWYRQAAGRGLQLLFYSVGIGQISSEVPQNLSASRPQDRQFILSSKKLLLSDSGFYLCAWKVGQGNSPLHFGNGTRLTVT.

Here the CDR3 DNA reads TGTGCCAGCAGTCCGGGTCAGCGGGGGGGCCGACCACAAGAGACCCAGTACTTC. Translating gives CASSPGQRGGRPQETQYF. This chain joins TRBV13 and TRBJ2-5; 10 bases fit TRBD2. Germline lookup yields CDR1 PRHDT and CDR2 FYEKMQ (reference sequence). This CDR3 spans 18 amino acids. With V trimmed by 6 bases and J by 2 bases, 15 bases remained unmatched.

V gene TRBV6-5 combines with J gene TRBJ1-5; unclear D gene. Germline V gene data show CDR1 as MNHEY and CDR2 as SVGAGI. The CDR3 consists of 13 residues. Trimming pared 8 bases from V and 6 bases from J, leaving 14 bases between. CDR3 sequence (DNA): TGTGCCAGCGACGGGGAAGGTGTTCAGCCCCAGCATTTT. Translation: CASDGEGVQPQHF.

This clone was detected only a few times. The chain uses TRBV7-9 and TRBJ2-1, with TRBD2 matching 7 bases. The V gene's germline CDR1 is SEHNR and CDR2 FQNEAQ (reference sequence). After removal of 5 bases from V and 5 bases from J, the junction contained 6 bases not matched to a gene. The CDR3 has 14 residues. Here the CDR3 reads CASSPSTSHNEQFF. The DNA of the CDR3 is TGTGCCAGCAGCCCGTCGACTAGCCACAATGAGCAGTTCTTC.

The chain joins TRBV13 to TRBJ2-6; 9 nucleotides line up with TRBD1. Germline values: CDR1 PRHDT, CDR2 FYEKMQ (reference sequence). This CDR3 is 16 amino acids long. With 5 bases clipped from V and 2 bases from J, the junction kept 4 bases outside the gene matches. CDR3 loop: CASSAHRGPGANVLTF. CDR3 nucleotide sequence: TGTGCCAGCAGCGCACACAGGGGGCCTGGGGCCAACGTCCTGACTTTC.

The CDR3 coding sequence is TGTGCCATCAGTGAGTCTCCCCTCTATGGCTACACCTTC. Translating gives CAISESPLYGYTF. The chain uses TRBV10-3 and TRBJ1-2, with no clear D. The CDR3 covers 13 residues. Trimming pared 0 bases from V and 4 bases from J, leaving 6 bases between. Germline V gene data show CDR1 as ENHRY and CDR2 as SYGVKD.